Sequencing of this TCR beta chain was carried out in a study of blood T cell repertoires in COVID-19. For the study at large: Sites in the United States, Italy and Spain provided acute and convalescent COVID-19 samples. Sources were T cells, B-cell-depleted T cells, or PBMCs; the material itself was cDNA or gDNA.

Trimming took off 4 bases at V and 0 bases at J, with 11 bases between the two ends. The germline gives CDR1 MGHDK, CDR2 SYGVNS. This CDR3 comprises 15 residues. In the original workflow: Nucleated cell number was recorded as an estimate derived from reference gene primer amplification. Generated by immunoSEQ multiplex PCR, the TCRdb table keeps only in-frame clones and is missing some. The V and J calls and clone size are taken from that table; D and trimming were inferred from the DNA. The sample has about 340,000 clones, around 80% seen once. This receptor was identified in a man aged 25 to 40 with active or convalescent COVID-19. The source material was peripheral blood. The chain is built from TRBV25-1 and TRBJ2-3; a possible D gene is TRBD2 (6 bases). The CDR3, as DNA: TGTGCCAGCAGTGCCGGTAGCGGTAGCACAGATACGCAGTATTTT. Translated: CASSAGSGSTDTQYF.